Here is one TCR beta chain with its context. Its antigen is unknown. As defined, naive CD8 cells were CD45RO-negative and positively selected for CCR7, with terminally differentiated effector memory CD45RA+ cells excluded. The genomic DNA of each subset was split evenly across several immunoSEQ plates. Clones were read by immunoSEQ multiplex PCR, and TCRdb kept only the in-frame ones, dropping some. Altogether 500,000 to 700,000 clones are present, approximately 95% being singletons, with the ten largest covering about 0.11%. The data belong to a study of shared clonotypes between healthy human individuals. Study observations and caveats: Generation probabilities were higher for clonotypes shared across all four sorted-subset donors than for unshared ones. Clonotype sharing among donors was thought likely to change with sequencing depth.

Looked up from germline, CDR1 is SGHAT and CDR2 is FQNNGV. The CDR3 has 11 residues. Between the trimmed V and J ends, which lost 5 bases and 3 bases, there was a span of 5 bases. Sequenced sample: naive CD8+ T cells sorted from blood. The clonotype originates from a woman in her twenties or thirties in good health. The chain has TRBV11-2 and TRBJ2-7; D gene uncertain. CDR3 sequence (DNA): TGTGCCAGCAGCGCCAGCTACGAGCAGTACTTC. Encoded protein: CASSASYEQYF.